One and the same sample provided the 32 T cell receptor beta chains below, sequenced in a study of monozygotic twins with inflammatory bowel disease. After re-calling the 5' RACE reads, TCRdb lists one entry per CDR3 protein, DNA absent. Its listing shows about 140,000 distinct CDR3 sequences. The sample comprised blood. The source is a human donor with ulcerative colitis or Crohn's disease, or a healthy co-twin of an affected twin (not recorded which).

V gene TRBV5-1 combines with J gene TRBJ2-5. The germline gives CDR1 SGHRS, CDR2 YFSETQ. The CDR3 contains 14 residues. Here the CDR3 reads CASTSGWIQETQYF.

CDR3 protein: CASSLGPGATTDTQYF. The rearrangement uses TRBV5-1 and TRBJ2-3; TCRdb's assignment of TRBD1 cannot be checked, as there is no DNA. This CDR3 comprises 16 residues. Germline CDR1 is SGHRS and CDR2 is YFSETQ.

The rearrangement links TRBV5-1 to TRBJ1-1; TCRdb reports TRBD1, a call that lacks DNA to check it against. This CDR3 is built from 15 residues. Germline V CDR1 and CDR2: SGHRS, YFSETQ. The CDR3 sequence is CASREGQLLNTEAFF. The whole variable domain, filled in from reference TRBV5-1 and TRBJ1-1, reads KAGVTQTPRYLIKTRGQQVTLSCSPISGHRSVSWYQQTPGQGLQFLFEYFSETQRNKGNFPGRFSGRQFSNSRSEMNVSTLELGDSALYLCASREGQLLNTEAFFGQGTRLTVV.

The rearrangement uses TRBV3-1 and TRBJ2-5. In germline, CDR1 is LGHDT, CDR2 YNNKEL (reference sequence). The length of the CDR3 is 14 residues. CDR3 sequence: CASSRLSYQETQYF.

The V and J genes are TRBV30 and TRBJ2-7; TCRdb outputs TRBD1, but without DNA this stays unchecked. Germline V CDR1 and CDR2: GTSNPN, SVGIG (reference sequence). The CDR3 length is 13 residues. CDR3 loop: CAWMGQGKYEQYF.

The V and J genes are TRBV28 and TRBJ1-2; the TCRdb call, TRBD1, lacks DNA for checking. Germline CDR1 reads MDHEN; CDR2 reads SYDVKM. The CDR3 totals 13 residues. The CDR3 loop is CASSSGVRGGYTF.

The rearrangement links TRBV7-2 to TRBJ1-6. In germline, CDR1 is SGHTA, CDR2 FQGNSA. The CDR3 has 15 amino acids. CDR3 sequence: CASSLVTPRDSPLHF.

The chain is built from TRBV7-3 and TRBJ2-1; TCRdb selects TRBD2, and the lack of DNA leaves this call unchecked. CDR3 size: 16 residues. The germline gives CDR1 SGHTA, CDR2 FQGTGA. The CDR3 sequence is CASSPGTSGYYNEQFF.

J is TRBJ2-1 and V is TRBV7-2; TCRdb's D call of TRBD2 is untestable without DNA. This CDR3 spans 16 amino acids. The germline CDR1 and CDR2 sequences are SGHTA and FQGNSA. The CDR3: CASSPGARAGYNEQFF.

CDR3 residues: CASTLDRGYEQYF. V usage is TRBV5-4 and J usage is TRBJ2-7; TCRdb's D call, TRBD1, is unchecked because there is no DNA. CDR3 length: 13 residues. Germline V gene data show CDR1 as SGHNT and CDR2 as YYREEE (reference sequence).

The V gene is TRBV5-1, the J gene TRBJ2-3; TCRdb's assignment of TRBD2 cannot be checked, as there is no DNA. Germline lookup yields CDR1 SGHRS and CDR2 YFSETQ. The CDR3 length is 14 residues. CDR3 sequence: CASSPGQSRDTQYF.

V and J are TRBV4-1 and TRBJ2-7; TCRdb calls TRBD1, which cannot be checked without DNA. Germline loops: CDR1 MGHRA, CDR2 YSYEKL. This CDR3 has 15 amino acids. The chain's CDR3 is CASSQATGQPDEQYF.

CDR3 amino acids: CASSPSLGGLRDTQYF. The chain combines TRBV5-5 with TRBJ2-3; checking the TCRdb D call of TRBD1 is not possible without DNA. Germline V CDR1 and CDR2: SGHKS, YYEKEE (reference sequence). The CDR3 runs to 16 residues.

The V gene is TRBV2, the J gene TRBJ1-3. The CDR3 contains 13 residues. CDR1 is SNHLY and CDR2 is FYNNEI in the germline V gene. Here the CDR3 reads CASFREDGNTIYF.

The CDR3 loop reads CSARDQGTPDRVAGYTF. The chain combines TRBV20-1 with TRBJ1-2; TCRdb designates TRBD1, a call that cannot be tested without DNA. Germline CDR1 and CDR2: DFQATT and SNEGSKA (reference sequence). The length of the CDR3 is 17 residues.

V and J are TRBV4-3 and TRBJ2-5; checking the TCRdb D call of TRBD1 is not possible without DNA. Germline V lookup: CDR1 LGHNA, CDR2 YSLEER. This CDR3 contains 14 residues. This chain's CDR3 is CASSQGTGGETQYF.

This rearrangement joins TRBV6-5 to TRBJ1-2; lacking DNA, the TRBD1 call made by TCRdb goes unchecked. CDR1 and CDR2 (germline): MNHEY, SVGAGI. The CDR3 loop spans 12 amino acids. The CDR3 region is CASSYSGTGYTF.

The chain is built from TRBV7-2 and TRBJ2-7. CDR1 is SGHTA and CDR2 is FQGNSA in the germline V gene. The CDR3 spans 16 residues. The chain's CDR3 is CASSLGVSGIRYEQYF.

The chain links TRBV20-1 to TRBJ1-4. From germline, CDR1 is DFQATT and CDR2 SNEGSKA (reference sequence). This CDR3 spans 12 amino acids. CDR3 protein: CSARDHNEKLFF.

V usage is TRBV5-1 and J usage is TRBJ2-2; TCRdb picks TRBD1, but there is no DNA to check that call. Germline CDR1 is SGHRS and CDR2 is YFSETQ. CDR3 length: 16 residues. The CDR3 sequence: CASSFLTGSNTGELFF.

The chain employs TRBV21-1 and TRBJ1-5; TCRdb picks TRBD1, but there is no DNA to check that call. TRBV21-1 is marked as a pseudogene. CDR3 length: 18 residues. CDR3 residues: CASSKAQGDRRVNQPQHF.

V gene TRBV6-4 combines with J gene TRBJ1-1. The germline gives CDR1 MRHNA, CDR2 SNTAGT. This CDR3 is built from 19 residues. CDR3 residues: CASSTRTRGVPSSNTEAFF.

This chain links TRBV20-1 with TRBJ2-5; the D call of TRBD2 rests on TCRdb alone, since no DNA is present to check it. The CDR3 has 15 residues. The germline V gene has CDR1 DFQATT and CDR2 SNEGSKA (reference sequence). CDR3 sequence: CSARPGLARGETQYF.

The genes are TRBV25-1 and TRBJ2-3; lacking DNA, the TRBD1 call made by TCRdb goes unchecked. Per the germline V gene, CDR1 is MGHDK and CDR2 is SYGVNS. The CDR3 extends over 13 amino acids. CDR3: CASSVTGTDTQYF.

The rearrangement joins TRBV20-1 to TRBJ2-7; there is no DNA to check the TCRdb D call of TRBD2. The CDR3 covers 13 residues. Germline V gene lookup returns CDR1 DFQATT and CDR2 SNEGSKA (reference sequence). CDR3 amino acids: CSAKSGGVYEQYF.

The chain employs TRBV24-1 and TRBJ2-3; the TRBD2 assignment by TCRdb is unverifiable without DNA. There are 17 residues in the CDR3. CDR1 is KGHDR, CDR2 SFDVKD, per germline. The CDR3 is CATSDPGLAGATDTQYF.

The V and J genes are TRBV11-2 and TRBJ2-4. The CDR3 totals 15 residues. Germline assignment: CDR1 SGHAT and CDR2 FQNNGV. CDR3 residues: CASSLSILAKNIQYF.

Here the CDR3 reads CASSLGVLAQQYF. The rearrangement joins TRBV7-9 to TRBJ2-7; the D call of TRBD2 rests on TCRdb alone, since no DNA is present to check it. From germline, CDR1 is SEHNR and CDR2 FQNEAQ (reference sequence). There are 13 residues in the CDR3.

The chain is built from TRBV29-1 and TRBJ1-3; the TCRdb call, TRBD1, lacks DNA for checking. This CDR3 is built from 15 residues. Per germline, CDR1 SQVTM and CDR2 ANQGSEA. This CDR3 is CSVEKGTSSGNTIYF.

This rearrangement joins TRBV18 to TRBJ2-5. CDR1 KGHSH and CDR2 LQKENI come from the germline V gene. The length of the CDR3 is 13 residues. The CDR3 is CASSPPGQETQYF.

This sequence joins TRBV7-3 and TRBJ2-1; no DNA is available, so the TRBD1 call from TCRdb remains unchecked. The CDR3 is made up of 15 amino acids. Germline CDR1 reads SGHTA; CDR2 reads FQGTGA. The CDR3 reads CASSLGWTGRNEQFF.

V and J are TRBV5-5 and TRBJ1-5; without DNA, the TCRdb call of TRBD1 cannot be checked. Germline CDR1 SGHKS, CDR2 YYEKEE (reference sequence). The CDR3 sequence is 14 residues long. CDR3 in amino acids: CASSPGQNLKAQHF.